The clone carrying this TCR beta chain occurred a few times. Its specificity is unknown. With 60 Vbeta and 13 Jbeta primers, the PCR was carried out. This table comes from immunoSEQ multiplex PCR, and its TCRdb copy is limited to in-frame clones, with some not included. Of about 100,000 clones listed, around 82% are singletons. The data stem from a study of cytomegalovirus exposure and HLA in healthy donors. Study results and limitations: Serostatus for CMV was the only available immune exposure information. Follow-up analysis found HLA locus-dependent TCR association rates, highest for DRB1 and lowest for HLA-C. Among TCR beta chains, those listed as cytomegalovirus-associated numbered 164.

Germline values: CDR1 SGHNT, CDR2 YYREEE (reference sequence). The length of the CDR3 is 19 residues. The junction had 8 bases not matched to a gene; V was cut back by 4 bases and J by 1 base. V usage is TRBV5-4 and J usage is TRBJ2-1; the match to TRBD2 covers 16 bases. The source material was PBMCs. This receptor was identified in a woman aged 60-70 years in good health and CMV-seronegative. The CDR3 reads CASSKGLAGGPMSYNEQFF. The CDR3 DNA sequence: TGTGCCAGCAGCAAGGGACTAGCGGGAGGGCCTATGTCCTACAATGAGCAGTTCTTC.